Each of the 13 T cell receptor beta chains below was sequenced from the same sample in a study of shared clonotypes between healthy human individuals. As defined, naive CD8 cells were CD45RO-negative and positively selected for CCR7, with terminally differentiated effector memory CD45RA+ cells excluded. The repertoire was sequenced with immunoSEQ multiplex PCR; TCRdb's copy has only in-frame clones and lacks some. The repertoire includes approximately 2,200,000 clones, approximately 94% of them detected once, and around 1.7% sits in the top ten. Sequencing used naive CD8+ T cells from PBMCs. The receptors were sampled from a man aged 18 to 30 in good health. Some clones in this sample may be carry-over from other donors' samples.

J is TRBJ2-1 and V is TRBV6-5; weak D call: TRBD1 (5 bases). The V end was cut by 6 bases, the J end by 6 bases, with 12 bases between. The germline V gene encodes CDR1 MNHEY and CDR2 SVGAGI. CDR3 size: 13 residues. The CDR3 reads CASRGVGANEQFF. The DNA for the CDR3 is TGTGCCAGCAGAGGGGTTGGGGCCAATGAGCAGTTCTTC.

The rearrangement uses TRBV19 and TRBJ2-3; 8 bases line up with TRBD1. The V gene end was trimmed by 5 bases and the J gene end by 3 bases; junction bases not matched to a gene: 7. In germline, CDR1 is LNHDA, CDR2 SQIVND (reference sequence). The CDR3 is 15 residues long. In DNA form, the CDR3 reads TGTGCCAGTAGTTGGACAGGGTTGGGAACAGATACGCAGTATTTT. This encodes CASSWTGLGTDTQYF.

The rearrangement links TRBV28 to TRBJ1-2, with 7 bases aligning to TRBD1. The germline V gene has CDR1 MDHEN and CDR2 SYDVKM. This CDR3 has 15 amino acids. The trim removed 6 bases at V and 7 bases at J, leaving 14 bases unmatched. The CDR3 region has the DNA TGTGCCAGCAGCCTACCAGGGGGGGATCGGCGTGGCTACACCTTC. Translation: CASSLPGGDRRGYTF.

This sequence joins TRBV4-1 and TRBJ2-2, with D possibly being TRBD2 (5 bases). Germline V gene sequence: CDR1 MGHRA, CDR2 YSYEKL. The CDR3 has 13 residues. Trimming took off 6 bases at V and 5 bases at J, with 10 bases between the two ends. The CDR3 bases are TGCGCCAGCAGGGACTTAGCAACCGGGGAGCTGTTTTTT. This sequence encodes CASRDLATGELFF.

This rearrangement joins TRBV6-6 to TRBJ2-2; D unclear. From germline, CDR1 is MNHNY and CDR2 SVGAGI (reference sequence). CDR3 length: 14 residues. V dropped 5 bases and J dropped 5 bases, with 12 bases sitting between them. CDR3: CASSAAGRTGELFF. The CDR3 DNA is TGTGCCAGCAGTGCAGCCGGACGAACCGGGGAGCTGTTTTTT.

The genes are TRBV6-6 and TRBJ2-5; possibly TRBD2 for D (6 bases). The germline V gene encodes CDR1 MNHNY and CDR2 SVGAGI (reference sequence). Trimming removed 6 bases at V and 1 base at J, with 9 bases between. The CDR3 length is 13 residues. CDR3 bases: TGTGCCAGCAGCTCGGGAGTCCAAGAGACCCAGTACTTC. Protein sequence: CASSSGVQETQYF.

The chain couples TRBV27 to TRBJ2-2; 8 nucleotides agree with TRBD1. The length of the CDR3 is 16 residues. Germline CDR1 reads MNHEY; CDR2 reads SMNVEV (reference sequence). V lost 5 bases, J lost 6 bases, and 11 bases stayed unmatched. The CDR3 DNA is TGTGCCAGCAGTCCCCTCCACGGACAGGGCCCCGGGGAGCTGTTTTTT. Protein: CASSPLHGQGPGELFF.

This rearrangement joins TRBV10-1 to TRBJ2-5, with unresolved D. From germline, CDR1 is WNHNN and CDR2 SYGVQD (reference sequence). The CDR3 runs 13 residues. The V end lost 5 bases, the J end lost 0 bases, and 7 bases lay between the germline ends. The CDR3 DNA reads as TGCGCCAGCAGTTTTTATTACCAAGAGACCCAGTACTTC. Encoded protein: CASSFYYQETQYF.

In the case of this clone: This may be a read error: a much more frequent sequence differs by one nucleotide. In DNA, the CDR3 is TGTGCCAGCTCATCGTTGACTAGCTTTAAAAACATTCAGTACTTC. Translating it yields CASSSLTSFKNIQYF. The genes are TRBV18 and TRBJ2-4; 7 bases fit TRBD2. This CDR3 region has 15 residues. Germline trimming cut 5 bases from V and 4 bases from J; bases unmatched to any gene: 8. Per germline, CDR1 KGHSH and CDR2 LQKENI.

The chain recombines TRBV15 with TRBJ1-1, with D perhaps matching TRBD1 (5 bases). CDR1 is LNHNV and CDR2 is YYDKDF in the germline V gene (reference sequence). There are 16 residues in the CDR3. V gave up 0 bases and J gave up 1 base, with 12 bases separating them. DNA for the CDR3: TGTGCCACCAGCAGAGATAGCGAGGGGAGGAACACTGAAGCTTTCTTT. It specifies CATSRDSEGRNTEAFF.

The J gene is TRBJ1-1, the V gene TRBV19; D is ambiguous. V was clipped by 4 bases and J by 1 base, with 22 bases between them. The V gene's germline CDR1 is LNHDA and CDR2 SQIVND (reference sequence). The CDR3 length is 18 residues. The CDR3 DNA sequence: TGTGCCAGTAGTACTTTGACCGGGATCTTAAAGGAGAACACTGAAGCTTTCTTT. Its protein product is CASSTLTGILKENTEAFF.

This rearrangement joins TRBV7-9 to TRBJ2-7; D perhaps matches TRBD2 (6 bases). The CDR3 is 16 amino acids. The germline V gene encodes CDR1 SEHNR and CDR2 FQNEAQ (reference sequence). Trimming removed 1 base from V and 2 bases from J, with 15 bases in between. The CDR3 DNA reads TGTGCCAGCAGCTTAGGAGTCGCTAGCGTGGCCTACGAGCAGTACTTC. Residues: CASSLGVASVAYEQYF.

DNA for the CDR3: TGTGCCAGCAGTTTGTCGCGCAATCAGCCCCAGCATTTT. It is translated as CASSLSRNQPQHF. V is TRBV28 and J is TRBJ1-5; D not certain. The CDR3 sequence is 13 residues long. Trimming removed 3 bases at V and 2 bases at J, with 5 bases between. Germline-derived CDR1 and CDR2 are MDHEN and SYDVKM. The variable domain in full, completed from reference TRBV28 and TRBJ1-5, reads DVKVTQSSRYLVKRTGEKVFLECVQDMDHENMFWYRQDPGLGLRLIYFSYDVKMKEKGDIPEGYSVSREKKERFSLILESASTNQTSMYLCASSLSRNQPQHFGDGTRLSIL.